These T cell receptor beta chains were read from a single sample in a study of response to subunit inactivated influenza vaccine. TCRdb reprocessed the RT-PCR reads with MiXCR, giving one entry per CDR3 protein. The sample shows 560,000 or so distinct CDR3 sequences, 6% to 9% of them seen only once. Source: PBMCs from blood, taken 23 to 25 months after vaccination. These receptors were obtained from a man aged 50-75 years who received an inactivated influenza vaccine. Each CDR3 is given with its conserved first and last residue. Each record gives: clone size, D gene, J gene, V gene, CDR3 protein, CDR3 DNA. D genes are given only for firm matches. Expanded clones get a size class; other rows say once, few or many, or leave the size out.

few | - | TRBJ2-7 | TRBV6-5 | CASSYSSPAGDFESYEQYF | TGTGCCAGCAGTTACTCTTCCCCTGCTGGAGATTTTGAATCCTACGAGCAGTACTTC
few | - | TRBJ1-2 | TRBV7-2 | CASSVRAGGDYGYTF | TGTGCCAGCAGCGTCAGAGCCGGGGGCGACTATGGCTACACCTTC
many | - | TRBJ2-3 | TRBV5-5 | CASSDGRGASTDTQYF | TGTGCCAGCAGCGACGGACGCGGAGCTAGCACAGATACGCAGTATTTT
many | TRBD2 | TRBJ2-1 | TRBV24-1 | CATSDPRTSGNEQFF | TGTGCCACCAGTGATCCCAGGACTAGCGGGAATGAGCAGTTCTTC
- | - | TRBJ2-1 | TRBV18 | CASSPDSSYNEQLF | TGTGCCAGCTCACCGGACAGTTCCTACAATGAGCAGCTCTTC
few | - | TRBJ2-1 | TRBV7-2 | CASSLEYQRPNEQFF | TGTGCCAGCAGCTTAGAGTACCAGCGACCCAATGAGCAGTTCTTC
many | - | TRBJ2-3 | TRBV20-1 | CSASARPTDTQYF | TGCAGTGCTAGCGCGAGGCCCACAGATACGCAGTATTTT
- | - | TRBJ2-3 | TRBV3-1 | CASSAMGRHTDTQYF | TGTGCCAGCAGCGCGATGGGCAGACACACAGATACGCAGTATTTT
few | - | TRBJ1-2 | TRBV6-1 | CASTSWALQYGYTF | TGTGCCAGCACCAGTTGGGCGCTACAATATGGCTACACCTTC
- | - | TRBJ2-3 | TRBV7-2 | CASSPVGGGFTDTQYF | TGTGCCAGCAGCCCAGTGGGAGGGGGCTTCACAGATACGCAGTATTTT
- | - | TRBJ1-5 | TRBV12-3/TRBV12-4 | CASSLRPEQPQHF | TGTGCCAGCAGTTTAAGGCCGGAGCAGCCCCAGCATTTT
few | - | TRBJ2-1 | TRBV7-6 | CASSMLGTMYDEQFF | TGTGCCAGCAGCATGCTCGGGACAATGTATGATGAGCAGTTCTTC
few | - | TRBJ2-1 | TRBV6-5 | CASSWLRTLGEQFF | TGTGCCAGCAGTTGGCTCCGGACCTTAGGTGAGCAGTTCTTC
few | TRBD1 | TRBJ1-1 | TRBV14 | CASSPHLQGIAFF | TGTGCCAGCAGCCCCCATCTACAGGGGATAGCTTTCTTT
many | TRBD1 | TRBJ1-1 | TRBV5-1 | CASSPSGTVNTEAFF | TGCGCCAGCAGCCCAAGCGGGACAGTGAACACTGAAGCTTTCTTT
many | - | TRBJ1-1 | TRBV5-1 | CASSLLGGLDTEAFF | TGCGCCAGCAGCTTGTTGGGAGGGTTGGACACTGAAGCTTTCTTT
many | - | TRBJ1-2 | TRBV28 | CASSKRGTSDGYTF | TGTGCCAGCAGCAAAAGAGGGACGAGTGACGGCTACACCTTC
few | - | TRBJ1-3 | TRBV4-1 | CASSQERGSSGNTIYF | TGCGCCAGCAGCCAAGAACGCGGGAGCTCTGGAAACACCATATATTTT
- | - | TRBJ2-3 | TRBV29-1 | CSVEDRLGAADPDTQYF | TGCAGCGTTGAAGATCGTTTGGGGGCGGCGGACCCAGATACGCAGTATTTT
many | - | TRBJ1-1 | TRBV3-1 | CASSPRDPSMNTEAFF | TGTGCCAGCAGCCCAAGAGACCCCTCTATGAACACTGAAGCTTTCTTT
few | - | TRBJ1-4 | TRBV7-8 | CASSLSPVIATNEKLFF | TGTGCCAGCAGCTTAAGTCCAGTTATTGCAACTAATGAAAAACTGTTTTTT
many | - | TRBJ2-3 | TRBV2 | CASSRQAKGTDTQYF | TGTGCCAGCAGTCGACAGGCGAAAGGCACAGATACGCAGTATTTT
- | TRBD1 | TRBJ2-7 | TRBV6-1 | CASSDPYRDRVYEQYF | TGTGCCAGCAGCGATCCCTACCGGGACAGGGTCTACGAGCAGTACTTC